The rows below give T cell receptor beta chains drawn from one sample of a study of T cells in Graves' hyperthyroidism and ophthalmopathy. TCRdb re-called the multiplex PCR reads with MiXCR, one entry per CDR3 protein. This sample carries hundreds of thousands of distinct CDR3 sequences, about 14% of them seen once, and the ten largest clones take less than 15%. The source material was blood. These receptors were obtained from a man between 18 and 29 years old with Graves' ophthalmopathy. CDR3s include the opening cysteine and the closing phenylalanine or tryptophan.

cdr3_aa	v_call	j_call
CSVVHRDLANYGYTF	TRBV29-1	TRBJ1-2
CASSSTGLGSYNEQFF	TRBV6-5	TRBJ2-1
CASSEIAGGPTGELFF	TRBV3-1	TRBJ2-2
CASSLTAGGPTDTQYF	TRBV7-3	TRBJ2-3
CSASLGTLAYEQYF	TRBV20-1	TRBJ2-7
CAMSWTGSTDTQYF	TRBV6-1	TRBJ2-3
CASSVRQAVSYEQYF	TRBV6-1	TRBJ2-7
CASYSGSYEQYF	TRBV30	TRBJ2-7
CASSYTPGAEAFF	TRBV6-1	TRBJ1-1
CASSIVPAEAGVYNEQFF	TRBV19	TRBJ2-1
CASSPAGGWYEQYF	TRBV4-1	TRBJ2-7
CASGGQGLATGYTF	TRBV2	TRBJ1-2
CASSYAQGNTEAFF	TRBV6-6	TRBJ1-1
CASSTVGRGGLNTEAFF	TRBV4-1	TRBJ1-1
CASSLWGGLAGDEQFF	TRBV7-2	TRBJ2-1
CASRLSGNRHTF	TRBV5-1	TRBJ1-2
CASSGGNSYEQYF	TRBV6-1	TRBJ2-7
CASSLTAGLEQFF	TRBV7-3	TRBJ2-1
CASSFTLAGGLEQYF	TRBV12-3/TRBV12-4	TRBJ2-7
CAWSIRDYGYTF	TRBV30	TRBJ1-2
CASSQDRSGGAYEQYF	TRBV3-1	TRBJ2-7
CATSDLWTVFSYEQYF	TRBV24-1	TRBJ2-7
CASSFLASGSSNEQFF	TRBV12-3/TRBV12-4	TRBJ2-1
CASREAGQPQHF	TRBV28	TRBJ1-5
CSAPQGGGSYEQFF	TRBV20-1	TRBJ2-1
CASSSGTGTYTEAFF	TRBV5-1	TRBJ1-1
CAWSVRWTVDGYTF	TRBV30	TRBJ1-2
CAWKVGDTQYF	TRBV30	TRBJ2-3
CASRTGTVLEAFF	TRBV6-1	TRBJ1-1
CASSLAPDGNQPQHF	TRBV5-5	TRBJ1-5
CASSLEGVGRTGETQYF	TRBV11-3	TRBJ2-5
CASSGGRGYNEQFF	TRBV9	TRBJ2-1
CSVMNRVGEQFF	TRBV29-1	TRBJ2-1
CASSQGERVGYTF	TRBV3-1	TRBJ1-2
CASSLVVGGNTEAFF	TRBV7-8	TRBJ1-1
CASSVTGGSSPLHF	TRBV7-6	TRBJ1-6
CASSLPEGMNTEAFF	TRBV5-8	TRBJ1-1
CSVGRDSPYYGYTF	TRBV29-1	TRBJ1-2
CASSPGTGRDTIYF	TRBV18	TRBJ1-3
CASSEGGVTYEQYF	TRBV2	TRBJ2-7
CASSSGSANTGELFF	TRBV5-1	TRBJ2-2
CASSATGEGEQFF	TRBV7-2	TRBJ2-1
CASRRPGTGFGGYTF	TRBV6-2/TRBV6-3	TRBJ1-2
CASRSVGQATMNTEAFF	TRBV7-9	TRBJ1-1
CASSLGQGGRGEQYF	TRBV12-3/TRBV12-4	TRBJ2-7
CASSRLYSNQPQHF	TRBV18	TRBJ1-5
CASSSRTSGQETQYF	TRBV11-2	TRBJ2-5
CASSYSQHTGQGEYF	TRBV6-6	TRBJ2-3
CASSEALRGTNEETQYF	TRBV2	TRBJ2-5
CASSGGGEKLFF	TRBV10-1	TRBJ1-4